The next 13 T cell receptor beta chains were all read from a single sample in a study of blood T cell repertoires in COVID-19. TCRdb keeps only in-frame clones here, not all; method: immunoSEQ multiplex PCR. The repertoire holds over 300,000 clones, with 90% as singletons. The sample was peripheral blood. These receptors were collected from a man aged 18 to 29 with active or convalescent COVID-19.

The chain couples TRBV27 to TRBJ1-5; D unresolved. CDR1 is MNHEY, CDR2 SMNVEV, per germline (reference sequence). This CDR3 has 13 residues. The V gene lost 2 bases and the J gene lost 4 bases, with 6 bases spanning the gap. In nucleotides, the CDR3 is TGTGCCAGCAGTTTAATTCAGAATCAGCCCCAGCATTTT. Translated, it gives CASSLIQNQPQHF.

The V and J genes are TRBV6-6 and TRBJ1-2; D possibly corresponds to TRBD1 (5 bases). V lost 0 bases, J lost 4 bases, and 15 bases lay in between. The CDR3 is 16 amino acids. Germline CDR1 and CDR2: MNHNY and SVGAGI (reference sequence). In DNA form, the CDR3 reads TGTGCCAGCAGTTACTCGGTGTTAAGGGGCACCTATGGCTACACCTTC. Translation gives CASSYSVLRGTYGYTF.

V gene TRBV7-2 combines with J gene TRBJ2-7; perhaps TRBD2 as D (5 bases). CDR3 length equals 16 residues. Germline V lookup: CDR1 SGHTA, CDR2 FQGNSA. V gave up 0 bases and J gave up 6 bases, with 18 bases separating them. CDR3 sequence reads: CASSLAPGSRTSEQYF. CDR3 coding DNA: TGTGCCAGCAGCTTAGCCCCGGGATCAAGGACCTCCGAGCAGTACTTC.

The chain joins TRBV27 to TRBJ2-2; D unresolved. Germline assignment: CDR1 MNHEY and CDR2 SMNVEV (reference sequence). This CDR3 spans 12 amino acids. The V end was cut by 2 bases, the J end by 8 bases, with 6 bases between. The DNA of the CDR3 is TGTGCCAGCAGTTTACCCATTGGGGAGCTGTTTTTT. It codes for CASSLPIGELFF.

V is TRBV6-5 and J is TRBJ1-1, with D possibly being TRBD1 (5 bases). Germline V gives CDR1 MNHEY, CDR2 SVGAGI. The ends were cut back, 11 bases at V and 0 bases at J, with 13 bases in the middle. The CDR3 runs 13 residues. In nucleotides, the CDR3 is TGTGCCGTCCACCCACAGGTGAACACTGAAGCTTTCTTT. Its translation: CAVHPQVNTEAFF.

The sample holds a few counts of this clone. J is TRBJ1-4 and V is TRBV2; no definite D call. Trimming left V 7 bases short and J 5 bases short, with 8 bases between. CDR3 length: 12 residues. Per the germline V gene, CDR1 is SNHLY and CDR2 is FYNNEI. The CDR3 loop is CASMTSNEKLFF. In nucleotides, the CDR3 is TGTGCCAGCATGACATCAAATGAAAAACTGTTTTTT.

The chain combines TRBV11-3 with TRBJ2-1; D not resolved. The CDR3 is 15 amino acids. V lost 0 bases and J lost 5, with 11 bases in between. From germline, CDR1 is SGHNT and CDR2 YENEEA. CDR3 coding DNA: TGTGCCAGCAGCTTAGATTCTAGATTTCACAATGAGCAGTTCTTC. Amino acid sequence: CASSLDSRFHNEQFF.

V and J are TRBV2 and TRBJ1-2; D unresolved. Trimming cost V 7 bases and J 8 bases, with 17 bases left between them. The germline gives CDR1 SNHLY, CDR2 FYNNEI. There are 13 residues in the CDR3. CDR3 coding DNA: TGTGCCAGCACCCCAACCGCTACGGGAGGCTACACCTTC. It specifies CASTPTATGGYTF. The variable domain in full, completed from reference TRBV2 and TRBJ1-2, reads EPEVTQTPSHQVTQMGQEVILRCVPISNHLYFYWYRQILGQKVEFLVSFYNNEISEKSEIFDDQFSVERPDGSNFTLKIRSTKLEDSAMYFCASTPTATGGYTFGSGTRLTVV.

The chain uses TRBV4-3 and TRBJ1-5, with D maybe TRBD1 (6 bases). V lost 0 bases to trimming and J lost 7 bases, with 10 bases between them. The CDR3 covers 14 residues. Germline lookup yields CDR1 LGHNA and CDR2 YSLEER. In nucleotides, the CDR3 is TGCGCCAGCAGCCAAGATAGGACAGCCCAGCCCCAGCATTTT. Residues: CASSQDRTAQPQHF.

The chain employs TRBV7-2 and TRBJ2-1, with a weak D call TRBD2 (6 bases). Per germline, CDR1 SGHTA and CDR2 FQGNSA. V lost 5 bases and J lost 3, with 14 bases in between. The CDR3 is 15 amino acids. In DNA form, the CDR3 reads TGTGCCAGCAGCCCCGCGGTCGGGAGCTACAATGAGCAGTTCTTC. Protein product: CASSPAVGSYNEQFF. Based on the CDR3 plus reference TRBV7-2 and TRBJ2-1, the full variable domain is GAGVSQSPSNKVTEKGKDVELRCDPISGHTALYWYRQSLGQGLEFLIYFQGNSAPDKSGLPSDRFSAERTGGSVSTLTIQRTQQEDSAVYLCASSPAVGSYNEQFFGPGTRLTVL.

The chain is built from TRBV3-1 (or the pseudogene TRBV3-2) and TRBJ2-7; TRBD2 matches 12 bases. Germline values: CDR1 LGHDT, CDR2 YNNKEL (reference sequence). The CDR3 extends over 17 amino acids. With V trimmed by 5 bases and J by 0 bases, 8 bases remained unmatched. The CDR3 loop reads CASSGGTSGRSSYEQYF. The CDR3 DNA follows: TGTGCCAGCAGCGGTGGGACTAGCGGGCGAAGCTCCTACGAGCAGTACTTC.

This chain links TRBV11-2 with TRBJ1-2, with D hard to call. Germline CDR1 and CDR2: SGHAT and FQNNGV. CDR3 length equals 15 residues. The V end was cut by 1 base, the J end by 3 bases, with 12 bases between. CDR3 DNA: TGTGCCAGCAGCTTAGGAATGGGAGGTGACTATGGCTACACCTTC. Its translation: CASSLGMGGDYGYTF.

The chain links TRBV15 to TRBJ1-4; D gene ambiguous. V lost 0 bases and J 8 bases, leaving 19 bases between the germline ends. Germline CDR1 is LNHNV and CDR2 is YYDKDF (reference sequence). This CDR3 is 17 amino acids long. The CDR3 coding sequence is TGTGCCACCAGCAGAGACGTCTCGGTTGGGTGGAGAGAAAAACTGTTTTTT. Residues: CATSRDVSVGWREKLFF.